One sample yielded the 9 T cell receptor beta chains listed below, sequenced in a study of T cells in localized non-small cell lung cancer. Using immunoSEQ multiplex PCR, the repertoire was profiled, and TCRdb retains in-frame clones only, with some absent. The profile shows approximately 26,000 clones, about 81% of them singletons. The material sequenced was peripheral blood, taken before any cancer treatment. The origin of the receptors is a woman aged 35-75 years with stage I lung adenocarcinoma.

This clone occurred once. The genes are TRBV11-2 and TRBJ2-5; 10 positions agree with TRBD2. Trimming took 2 bases from V and 5 from J; bases not matched to a gene: 5. CDR1 is SGHAT, CDR2 FQNNGV, per germline. The CDR3 totals 15 residues. CDR3 bases: TGTGCCAGCAGCTTACATAGCGGGGGGCTCGAGACCCAGTACTTC. Protein: CASSLHSGGLETQYF. The entire variable domain, with the rest obtained from reference TRBV11-2 and TRBJ2-5, is as follows: EAGVAQSPRYKIIEKRQSVAFWCNPISGHATLYWYQQILGQGPKLLIQFQNNGVVDDSQLPKDRFSAERLKGVDSTLKIQPAKLEDSAVYLCASSLHSGGLETQYFGPGTRLLVL.

The chain links TRBV19 to TRBJ2-1; 7 bases align to TRBD2. The CDR3 length is 15 residues. V shed 3 bases and J 4 bases; nucleotides not matched to a gene: 6. Germline CDR1 is LNHDA and CDR2 is SQIVND (reference sequence). CDR3 protein: CASSMKRGPYNEQFF. CDR3 DNA sequence: TGTGCCAGTAGTATGAAGCGGGGTCCTTACAATGAGCAGTTCTTC.

This clone was seen a single time. The chain joins TRBV4-3 to TRBJ1-3; D unclear. V dropped 6 bases and J dropped 0 bases, with 12 bases sitting between them. This CDR3 has 15 amino acids. Germline CDR1 and CDR2: LGHNA and YSLEER. The CDR3 DNA is TGCGCCAGCAGTGTAGACTCGTCCTCTGGAAACACCATATATTTT. Translated, it gives CASSVDSSSGNTIYF.

This chain connects TRBV7-8 to TRBJ2-3; 7 nucleotides agree with TRBD1. This CDR3 is 16 amino acids long. Germline lookup yields CDR1 SGHVS and CDR2 FQNEAQ. V lost 6 bases, J lost 3 bases, and 12 bases stayed unmatched. The CDR3 is CASRIDRVPSTDTQYF. In nucleotides, the CDR3 is TGTGCCAGCAGAATTGACAGGGTCCCATCGACAGATACGCAGTATTTT.

This clone was seen more than once but under ten times. The rearrangement uses TRBV5-1 and TRBJ1-3; D is uncertain. This CDR3 comprises 15 residues. The germline CDR1 and CDR2 sequences are SGHRS and YFSETQ. Trimming left V 4 bases short and J 2 bases short, with 13 bases between. The CDR3 reads CASSPTGPTGNTIYF. The CDR3 nucleotides are TGCGCCAGCAGCCCCACGGGCCCAACTGGAAACACCATATATTTT.

The J gene is TRBJ1-2, the V gene TRBV6-5; TRBD1 might be the D (5 bases). Germline V gene data show CDR1 as MNHEY and CDR2 as SVGAGI. V was pared by 1 base and J by 5 bases, with 11 bases between. CDR3 length equals 14 residues. DNA of the CDR3: TGTGCCAGCAGTTACTGGCCAGAGGGGTATGGCTACACCTTC. Its translation: CASSYWPEGYGYTF.

This rearrangement joins TRBV18 to TRBJ2-1; 8 nucleotides match TRBD1. Germline trimming cut 0 bases from V and 10 bases from J; bases unmatched to any gene: 5. The CDR3 consists of 14 residues. The germline CDR1 and CDR2 sequences are KGHSH and LQKENI. The CDR3 sequence: CASSPPRTGSEQFF. CDR3 DNA sequence: TGTGCCAGCTCACCACCGAGGACAGGGTCCGAGCAGTTCTTC.

V and J are TRBV11-3 and TRBJ1-4, with a tentative D call TRBD1 (5 bases). This CDR3 spans 12 amino acids. CDR1 is SGHNT and CDR2 is YENEEA in the germline V gene. V gave up 5 bases and J gave up 8 bases, with 9 bases separating them. CDR3 sequence reads: CASSPGEEKLFF. For the CDR3, the DNA is TGTGCCAGCAGCCCGGGGGAGGAAAAACTGTTTTTT.

V usage is TRBV5-1 and J usage is TRBJ2-3; either TRBD1 or TRBD2 may fit D (6 bases each). Trimming removed 4 bases at V and 0 bases at J, with 9 bases between. Germline lookup yields CDR1 SGHRS and CDR2 YFSETQ. There are 14 residues in the CDR3. The CDR3 here is CASSGGPSTDTQYF. In DNA form, the CDR3 reads TGCGCCAGCAGCGGGGGGCCTAGCACAGATACGCAGTATTTT.